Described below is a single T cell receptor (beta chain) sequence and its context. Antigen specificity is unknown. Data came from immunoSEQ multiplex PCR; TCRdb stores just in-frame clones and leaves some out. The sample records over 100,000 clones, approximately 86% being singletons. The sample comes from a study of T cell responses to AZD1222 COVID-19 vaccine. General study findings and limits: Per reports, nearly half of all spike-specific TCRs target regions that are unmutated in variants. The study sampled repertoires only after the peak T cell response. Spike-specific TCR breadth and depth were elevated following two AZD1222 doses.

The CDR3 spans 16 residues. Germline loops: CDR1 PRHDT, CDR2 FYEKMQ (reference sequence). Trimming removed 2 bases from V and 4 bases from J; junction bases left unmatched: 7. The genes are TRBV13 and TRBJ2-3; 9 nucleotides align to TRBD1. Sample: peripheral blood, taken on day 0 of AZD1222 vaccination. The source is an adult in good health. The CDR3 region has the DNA TGTGCCAGCAGCTTATCCCGGGACAGGGTGCCAGATACGCAGTATTTT. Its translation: CASSLSRDRVPDTQYF. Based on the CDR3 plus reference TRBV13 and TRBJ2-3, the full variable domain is AAGVIQSPRHLIKEKRETATLKCYPIPRHDTVYWYQQGPGQDPQFLISFYEKMQSDKGSIPDRFSAQQFSDYHSELNMSSLELGDSALYFCASSLSRDRVPDTQYFGPGTRLTVL.